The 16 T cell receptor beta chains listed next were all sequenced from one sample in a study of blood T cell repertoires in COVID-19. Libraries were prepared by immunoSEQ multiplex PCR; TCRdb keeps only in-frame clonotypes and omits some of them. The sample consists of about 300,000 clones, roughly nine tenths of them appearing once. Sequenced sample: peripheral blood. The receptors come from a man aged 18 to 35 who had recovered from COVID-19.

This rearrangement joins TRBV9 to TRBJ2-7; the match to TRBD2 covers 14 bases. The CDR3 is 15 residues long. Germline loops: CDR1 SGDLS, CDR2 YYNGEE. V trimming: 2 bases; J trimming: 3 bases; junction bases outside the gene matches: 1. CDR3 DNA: TGTGCCAGCAGCGTGGGACTAGCGGGGGTCTACGAGCAGTACTTC. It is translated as CASSVGLAGVYEQYF.

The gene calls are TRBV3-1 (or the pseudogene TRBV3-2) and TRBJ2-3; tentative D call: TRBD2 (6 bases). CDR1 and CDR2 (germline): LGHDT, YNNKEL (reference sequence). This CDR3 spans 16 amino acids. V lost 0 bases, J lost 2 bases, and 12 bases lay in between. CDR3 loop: CASSQDRWEVTDTQYF. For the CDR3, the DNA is TGTGCCAGCAGCCAAGATCGGTGGGAGGTCACAGATACGCAGTATTTT.

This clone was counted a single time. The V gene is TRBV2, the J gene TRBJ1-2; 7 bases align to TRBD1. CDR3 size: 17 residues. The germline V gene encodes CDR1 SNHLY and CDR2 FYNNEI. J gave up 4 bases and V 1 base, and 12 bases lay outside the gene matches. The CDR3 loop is CASSEVLLRGHGYGYTF. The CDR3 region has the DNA TGTGCCAGCAGTGAAGTTCTCCTGAGGGGGCACGGCTATGGCTACACCTTC.

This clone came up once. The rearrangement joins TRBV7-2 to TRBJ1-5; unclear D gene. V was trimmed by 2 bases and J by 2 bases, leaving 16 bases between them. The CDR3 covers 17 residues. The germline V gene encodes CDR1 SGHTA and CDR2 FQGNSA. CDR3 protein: CASSLSVSTRRNQPQHF. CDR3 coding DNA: TGTGCCAGCAGCTTATCGGTCTCGACTAGACGCAATCAGCCCCAGCATTTT.

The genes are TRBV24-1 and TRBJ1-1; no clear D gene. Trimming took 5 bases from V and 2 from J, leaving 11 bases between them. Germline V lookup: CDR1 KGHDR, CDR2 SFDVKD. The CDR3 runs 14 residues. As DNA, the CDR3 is TGTGCCACCAGTGCGCCGAGGGTTAACACTGAAGCTTTCTTT. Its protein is CATSAPRVNTEAFF.

Here the CDR3 reads CAISEFREAFF. CDR3 nucleotide sequence: TGTGCCATCAGTGAGTTCCGTGAAGCTTTCTTT. The chain employs TRBV10-3 and TRBJ1-1, with D unresolved. The CDR3 covers 11 residues. Deletions cut 1 base from V and 7 bases from J, with 4 bases between. Germline values: CDR1 ENHRY, CDR2 SYGVKD.

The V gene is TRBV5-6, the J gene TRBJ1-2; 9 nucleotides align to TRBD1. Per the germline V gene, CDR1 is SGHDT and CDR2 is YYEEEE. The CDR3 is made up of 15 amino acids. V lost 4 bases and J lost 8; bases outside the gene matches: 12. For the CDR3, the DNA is TGTGCCAGCAGCGTGGTGGGACAGGGAAGGGGAGGCTACACCTTC. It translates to CASSVVGQGRGGYTF.

Here the CDR3 DNA reads TGTGCCACCTACTGGGAGCGCCCGGTTAACTATGGCTACACCTTC. Its protein is CATYWERPVNYGYTF. The J gene is TRBJ1-2, the V gene TRBV2; no clear D. Germline lookup yields CDR1 SNHLY and CDR2 FYNNEI. V was pared by 10 bases and J by 1 base, with 19 bases between. The CDR3 runs to 15 residues.

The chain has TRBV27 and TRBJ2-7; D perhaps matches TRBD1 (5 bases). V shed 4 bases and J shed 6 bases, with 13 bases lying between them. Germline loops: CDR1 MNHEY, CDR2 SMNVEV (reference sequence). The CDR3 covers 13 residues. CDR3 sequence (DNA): TGTGCCAGCAGTTATTCGAGACAGACCGAGCAGTACTTC. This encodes CASSYSRQTEQYF.

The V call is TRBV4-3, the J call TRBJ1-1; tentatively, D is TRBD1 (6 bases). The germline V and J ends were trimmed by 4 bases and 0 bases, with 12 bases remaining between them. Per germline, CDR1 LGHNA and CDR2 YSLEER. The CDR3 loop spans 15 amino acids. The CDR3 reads CASSRSGQMNTEAFF. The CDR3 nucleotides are TGCGCCAGCAGCCGATCGGGACAAATGAACACTGAAGCTTTCTTT.

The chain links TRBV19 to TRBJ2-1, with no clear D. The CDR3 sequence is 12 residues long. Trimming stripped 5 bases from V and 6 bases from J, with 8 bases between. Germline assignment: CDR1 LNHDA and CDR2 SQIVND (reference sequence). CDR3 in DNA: TGTGCCAGTAGTTACGCCGGCAATGAGCAGTTCTTC. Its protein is CASSYAGNEQFF.

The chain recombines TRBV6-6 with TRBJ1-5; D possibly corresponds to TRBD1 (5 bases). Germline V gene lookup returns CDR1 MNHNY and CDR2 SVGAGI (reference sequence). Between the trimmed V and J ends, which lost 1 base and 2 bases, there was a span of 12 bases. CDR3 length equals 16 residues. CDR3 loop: CASSYYQGGGNQPQHF. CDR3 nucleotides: TGTGCCAGCAGTTACTACCAGGGTGGGGGCAATCAGCCCCAGCATTTT.

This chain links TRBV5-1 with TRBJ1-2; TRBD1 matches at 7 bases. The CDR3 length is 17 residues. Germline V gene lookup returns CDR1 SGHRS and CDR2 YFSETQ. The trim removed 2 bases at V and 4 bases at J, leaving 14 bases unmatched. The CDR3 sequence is CASSFSRDRQSPYGYTF. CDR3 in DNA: TGCGCCAGCAGCTTCTCGCGGGACAGACAAAGCCCCTATGGCTACACCTTC.

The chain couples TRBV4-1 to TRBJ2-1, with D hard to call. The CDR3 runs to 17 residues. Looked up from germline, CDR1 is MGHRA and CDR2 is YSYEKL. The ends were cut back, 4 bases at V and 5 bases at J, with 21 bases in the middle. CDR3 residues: CASSPVMGSSPNNEQFF. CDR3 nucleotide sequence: TGCGCCAGCAGCCCGGTAATGGGTAGTAGCCCTAACAATGAGCAGTTCTTC.

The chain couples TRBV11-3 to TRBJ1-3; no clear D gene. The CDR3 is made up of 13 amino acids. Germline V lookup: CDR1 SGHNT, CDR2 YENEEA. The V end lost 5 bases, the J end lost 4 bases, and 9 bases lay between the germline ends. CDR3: CASSLEEGNTIYF. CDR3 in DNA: TGTGCCAGCAGCCTGGAGGAGGGAAACACCATATATTTT.

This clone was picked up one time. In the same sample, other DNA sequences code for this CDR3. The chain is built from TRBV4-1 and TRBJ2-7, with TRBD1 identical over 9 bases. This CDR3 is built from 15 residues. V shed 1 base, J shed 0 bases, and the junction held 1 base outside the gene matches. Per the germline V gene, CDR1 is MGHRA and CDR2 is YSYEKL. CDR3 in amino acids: CASSQVDRGSYEQYF. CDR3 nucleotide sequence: TGCGCCAGCAGCCAAGTGGACAGGGGCTCCTACGAGCAGTACTTC.